These 31 T cell receptor beta chains originate from one sample sequenced in a study of T cell repertoires in cytomegalovirus infection. These receptors lack a known antigen. TCRdb re-derived calls from the reads in MiXCR, one entry per CDR3 protein. The table includes about 890,000 distinct CDR3 sequences, 25% to 40% detected once. The source was cultured CD8+ T cells from PBMCs, collected from culture after CMV antigen stimulation. The receptor source for this set is a human donor in good health (CMV status not recorded). Some clones in this sample may be carry-over from other donors' samples.

This clonotype was counted a few times. This chain connects TRBV9 to TRBJ2-3; 9 bases match TRBD2. Looked up from germline, CDR1 is SGDLS and CDR2 is YYNGEE. The CDR3 length is 16 residues. Trimming cost V 0 bases and J 3 bases; bases outside gene matches: 5. CDR3 residues: CASSVEGGGETDTQYF. In nucleotides, the CDR3 is TGTGCCAGCAGCGTAGAAGGCGGGGGGGAGACAGATACGCAGTATTTT.

This clonotype was detected only a few times. The chain employs TRBV12-3 or TRBV12-4 and TRBJ1-2; a weak D match, TRBD1 (5 bases). This CDR3 has 13 amino acids. Trimming pared 2 bases from V and 8 bases from J, leaving 12 bases between. CDR3 DNA: TGTGCCAGCAGTTTACTAGGGGCGTGGGGCTACACCTTC. Translated: CASSLLGAWGYTF.

This clonotype turned up a few times. The chain couples TRBV19 to TRBJ2-1, with D hard to call. This CDR3 has 13 amino acids. CDR1 and CDR2 from the germline V gene are LNHDA and SQIVND (reference sequence). V lost 1 base and J 5 bases, leaving 6 bases between the germline ends. CDR3 amino acids: CASSIVLNNEQFF. CDR3 nucleotides: TGTGCCAGTAGTATAGTTCTTAACAATGAGCAGTTCTTC. Filled out from reference TRBV19 and TRBJ2-1, the complete variable domain reads DGGITQSPKYLFRKEGQNVTLSCEQNLNHDAMYWYRQDPGQGLRLIYYSQIVNDFQKGDIAEGYSVSREKKESFPLTVTSAQKNPTAFYLCASSIVLNNEQFFGPGTRLTVL.

Concerning this clonotype itself: An end of the junction does not agree with germline; a read error may underlie this. The V call is TRBV27, the J call TRBJ2-3; 11 bases line up with TRBD2. The CDR3 sequence is 13 residues long. CDR1 is MNHEY and CDR2 is SMNVEV in the germline V gene (reference sequence). CDR3 region: CVSTSGGADTQYF. The CDR3 DNA reads as TGTGTCAGCACTAGCGGGGGCGCAGATACGCAGTATTTT.

In its sample, this clonotype was seen a few times. The gene calls are TRBV4-2 and TRBJ1-1; D ambiguous. Germline lookup yields CDR1 LGHNA and CDR2 YNFKEQ. The CDR3 is made up of 15 amino acids. Trimming shortened V by 0 bases and J by 5 bases, and 13 bases separated the two germline ends. CDR3 in DNA: TGTGCCAGCAGCCAAGAGAGCCAGTTAGGAACTGAAGCTTTCTTT. Translation: CASSQESQLGTEAFF.

The chain joins TRBV10-3 to TRBJ2-7; maybe TRBD2 (6 bases). The germline gives CDR1 ENHRY, CDR2 SYGVKD. This CDR3 is built from 16 residues. The germline V and J ends were trimmed by 6 bases and 4 bases, with 22 bases remaining between them. The CDR3 DNA reads as TGTGCCATCAGAAGGGACCGGGAGTCACTCGGGTACGAGCAGTACTTC. It codes for CAIRRDRESLGYEQYF.

This clonotype has only one observation. V usage is TRBV12-3 or TRBV12-4 and J usage is TRBJ2-7; D perhaps matches TRBD2 (6 bases). Trimming took off 2 bases at V and 3 bases at J, with 14 bases between the two ends. The CDR3 runs 15 residues. This chain's CDR3 is CASSLRGGSRYEQYV. The CDR3 region has the DNA TGTGCCAGCAGTTTAAGGGGAGGCTCCCGCTACGAGCAGTACGTC.

In DNA form, the CDR3 reads TGTGCCAGCAGTGCAACGACACCCCTTGCAGCTAACTATGGCTACACCTTC. It codes for CASSATTPLAANYGYTF. The rearrangement uses TRBV6-1 and TRBJ1-2; D call uncertain. Looked up from germline, CDR1 is MNHNS and CDR2 is SASEGT. The CDR3 extends over 17 amino acids. V lost 4 bases and J lost 0, with 18 bases in between.

This clonotype has more than one count but fewer than ten. V is TRBV12-5 and J is TRBJ2-7, with D tentatively TRBD1 or TRBD2 (5 bases each). The CDR3 extends over 15 amino acids. The V end was cut by 1 base, the J end by 9 bases, with 19 bases between. CDR1 LGHNT and CDR2 FRNRAP come from the germline V gene. CDR3 bases: TGTGCTAGTGGTTTGGGGGGACGGGACCTACGAGTGCAGTACTTC. It translates to CASGLGGRDLRVQYF.

This clonotype has ten or more counts. V usage is TRBV7-2 and J usage is TRBJ2-1; D is uncertain. Germline CDR1 is SGHTA and CDR2 is FQGNSA. This CDR3 is 15 amino acids long. V shed 6 bases and J shed 2 bases, with 14 bases lying between them. The CDR3 DNA reads TGTGCCAGCAGGATCGAGGACCGCGCCTACAATGAGCAGTTCTTC. It yields the protein CASRIEDRAYNEQFF.

This rearrangement joins TRBV7-4 to TRBJ2-2; D is possibly TRBD2 (6 bases). Germline-derived CDR1 and CDR2 are SGHVT and SQSDAQ. Trimming shortened V by 3 bases and J by 5 bases, and 13 bases separated the two germline ends. The CDR3 length is 15 residues. CDR3 sequence (DNA): TGTGCCAGCAGCTTCGGGGACTCCCCGACCGGGGAGCTGTTTTTT. Encoded protein: CASSFGDSPTGELFF.

This sequence joins TRBV3-1 and TRBJ2-5; D is perhaps TRBD2 (6 bases). Trimming left V 2 bases short and J 2 bases short, with 15 bases between. The CDR3 length is 16 residues. Germline CDR1 and CDR2: LGHDT and YNNKEL (reference sequence). In DNA form, the CDR3 reads TGTGCCAGCAGCCAACGATTCACGGGGGAGCAAGAGACCCAGTACTTC. As protein: CASSQRFTGEQETQYF.

The chain joins TRBV7-2 to TRBJ2-2; a weak D match, TRBD2 (6 bases). Trimming removed 6 bases from V and 4 bases from J, with 18 bases in between. CDR1 and CDR2 from the germline V gene are SGHTA and FQGNSA. The length of the CDR3 is 16 residues. CDR3 in amino acids: CASRNLGEGLTGELFF. In DNA form, the CDR3 reads TGTGCCAGCAGAAACCTGGGAGAGGGACTCACCGGGGAGCTGTTTTTT.

This clonotype was found a few times. The genes are TRBV7-3 and TRBJ2-3, with TRBD2 matching 7 bases. The CDR3 totals 14 residues. Germline V lookup: CDR1 SGHTA, CDR2 FQGTGA. After removal of 5 bases from V and 13 bases from J, the junction contained 15 bases not matched to a gene. Written as DNA, the CDR3 is TGTGCCAGCAGCAAAAAATGGGCGGGGGTGGGGGAGTATTTT. This gives the protein CASSKKWAGVGEYF.

This clonotype was observed a few times. The germline gene is not matched at one end of the junction; a read error may be the cause. The rearrangement links TRBV7-6 to TRBJ2-3; 10 nucleotides agree with TRBD2. Germline CDR1 SGHVS, CDR2 FNYEAQ. The CDR3 sequence is 16 residues long. The CDR3 sequence: CASSRSSGGAGDTQYF. The DNA of the CDR3 is TGTGCTAGCAGCCGCTCTAGCGGGGGTGCAGGAGATACGCAGTATTTT.

V usage is TRBV6-1 and J usage is TRBJ1-2; D not resolved. The CDR3 extends over 14 amino acids. Germline assignment: CDR1 MNHNS and CDR2 SASEGT. V gave up 2 bases and J gave up 3 bases, with 10 bases separating them. The chain's CDR3 is CASSEYGIYYGYTF. The CDR3 coding sequence is TGTGCCAGCAGTGAATATGGCATCTACTATGGCTACACCTTC.

The chain employs TRBV6-6 and TRBJ1-4, with TRBD1 matching 8 bases. J was trimmed by 5 bases and V by 2 bases; bases with no gene match: 7. Germline CDR1 and CDR2: MNHNY and SVGAGI (reference sequence). The CDR3 loop spans 16 amino acids. The CDR3 sequence is CASSYISGQGNEKLFF. In DNA form, the CDR3 reads TGTGCCAGCAGTTACATTTCCGGACAGGGAAATGAAAAACTGTTTTTT.

This clonotype was recorded at least ten times. The CDR3 coding sequence is TGTGCCAGCAGCTTAGGGAGGACCACTGAAGCTTTCTTT. Protein product: CASSLGRTTEAFF. The V gene is TRBV27, the J gene TRBJ1-1; no definite D call. This CDR3 has 13 amino acids. With 6 bases removed from V and 4 bases from J, the gap between germline ends came to 12 bases. Germline assignment: CDR1 MNHEY and CDR2 SMNVEV (reference sequence).

The rearrangement uses TRBV7-3 and TRBJ2-7; tentatively, D is TRBD1 or TRBD2 (7 bases each). The V end was cut by 2 bases, the J end by 4 bases, with 15 bases between. Germline-derived CDR1 and CDR2 are SGHTA and FQGTGA. The CDR3 extends over 15 amino acids. In DNA, the CDR3 is TGTGCCAGCAGCTTAGGTCCCCAGGGGGGGTACGAGCAGTACGTC. It translates to CASSLGPQGGYEQYV.

This clonotype was counted between two and nine times. This sequence joins TRBV6-6 and TRBJ2-7, with D tentatively TRBD1 (6 bases). This CDR3 region has 14 residues. V lost 8 bases, J lost 0 bases, and 14 bases lay in between. The germline gives CDR1 MNHNY, CDR2 SVGAGI (reference sequence). DNA for the CDR3: TGTGCCAGCGGAGCCGGGACAAGCTCCTACGAGCAGTACTTC. Translating it yields CASGAGTSSYEQYF.

The rearrangement links TRBV5-4 to TRBJ1-2; D uncertain. This CDR3 has 13 residues. V lost 6 bases to trimming and J lost 8 bases, with 17 bases between them. Per germline, CDR1 SGHNT and CDR2 YYREEE (reference sequence). This CDR3 is CASTLKEQSGYTF. CDR3 bases: TGTGCCAGCACCCTGAAGGAGCAATCGGGCTACACCTTC.

This chain links TRBV9 with TRBJ1-1, with D tentatively TRBD1 (5 bases). V was pared by 0 bases and J by 10 bases, with 19 bases between. CDR3 length: 15 amino acids. CDR1 SGDLS and CDR2 YYNGEE come from the germline V gene. CDR3 sequence: CASSVDTGLRVGAFF. The CDR3 DNA sequence: TGTGCCAGCAGCGTAGATACGGGACTCCGCGTGGGAGCTTTCTTT. Drawing the rest from reference TRBV9 and TRBJ1-1, the complete variable domain is DSGVTQTPKHLITATGQRVTLRCSPRSGDLSVYWYQQSLDQGLQFLIQYYNGEERAKGNILERFSAQQFPDLHSELNLSSLELGDSALYFCASSVDTGLRVGAFFGQGTRLTVV.

Only a few counts were recorded for this clonotype. The rearrangement joins TRBV6-2 or TRBV6-3 to TRBJ2-7, with D perhaps assigned TRBD1 or TRBD2 (5 bases each). Trimming removed 4 bases from V and 1 base from J, with 11 bases in between. This CDR3 is 14 amino acids long. The germline V gene encodes CDR1 MNHEY and CDR2 SVGEGT. CDR3 nucleotide sequence: TGTGCCAGCAGTTTTCCGGGGCCTTCCTACGAGCAGTACGTC. Translation: CASSFPGPSYEQYV.

The V and J genes are TRBV19 and TRBJ1-1, with D hard to call. The germline gives CDR1 LNHDA, CDR2 SQIVND (reference sequence). V was shortened by 3 bases and J by 8 bases, with 13 bases between the two germline ends. The CDR3 runs 13 residues. In DNA form, the CDR3 reads TGTGCCAGTAGTATTTTTACATCGGTGGAAGCTTTCTTT. This encodes CASSIFTSVEAFF.

This clonotype was detected a few times. The chain combines TRBV5-5 with TRBJ2-7; 8 positions match TRBD1. CDR1 and CDR2 from the germline V gene are SGHKS and YYEKEE (reference sequence). V shed 5 bases and J 3 bases; nucleotides not matched to a gene: 19. The CDR3 has 18 residues. The CDR3 DNA reads TGTGCCAGCAGTCTGGCTTCGATGGTTGGACAGGGCTTCTACGAGCAGTACTTC. Translating it yields CASSLASMVGQGFYEQYF.

The CDR3 loop reads CASSWTGETGELFF. In DNA, the CDR3 is TGTGCCAGCAGCTGGACAGGGGAGACCGGGGAGCTGTTTTTT. V and J are TRBV12-3 or TRBV12-4 and TRBJ2-2; 9 bases agree with TRBD1. V lost 6 bases to trimming and J lost 5 bases; unmatched junction nucleotides: 4. The CDR3 is made up of 14 amino acids.

The chain combines TRBV7-9 with TRBJ2-5; D unresolved. CDR1 is SEHNR, CDR2 FQNEAQ, per germline (reference sequence). The CDR3 is 12 residues long. Trimming shortened V by 5 bases and J by 5 bases, and 9 bases separated the two germline ends. CDR3 loop: CASSPAAETQYF. The CDR3 DNA follows: TGTGCCAGCAGCCCCGCTGCGGAGACCCAGTACTTC.

This clonotype was counted between two and nine times. The chain uses TRBV7-9 and TRBJ2-7; D is possibly TRBD1 or TRBD2 (5 bases each). Germline values: CDR1 SEHNR, CDR2 FQNEAQ (reference sequence). Trimming left V 1 base short and J 2 bases short, with 9 bases between. The length of the CDR3 is 14 residues. The CDR3 loop reads CASSLGDGPYEQYF. The CDR3, as DNA: TGTGCCAGCAGCTTAGGGGACGGGCCCTACGAGCAGTACTTC.

This clonotype was seen repeatedly, ten times or more. The rearrangement joins TRBV5-6 to TRBJ1-2, with D unclear. CDR1 and CDR2 from the germline V gene are SGHDT and YYEEEE. CDR3 length: 13 residues. V was cut by 1 base and J by 8 bases, with 12 bases left in between. CDR3 bases: TGTGCCAGCAGCTTGTCGGCACCGAAGGGCTACACCTTC. Translated, it gives CASSLSAPKGYTF.

This sequence joins TRBV7-9 and TRBJ2-2; D is possibly TRBD1 (6 bases). Looked up from germline, CDR1 is SEHNR and CDR2 is FQNEAQ (reference sequence). The CDR3 spans 15 residues. Trimming took 10 bases from V and 1 from J, leaving 16 bases between them. CDR3: CATSDWDKNTGELFF. The CDR3 nucleotides read TGTGCCACCTCCGACTGGGACAAGAACACCGGGGAGCTGTTTTTT.

This chain joins TRBV19 and TRBJ1-4; TRBD1 is a possible D gene (5 bases). Germline assignment: CDR1 LNHDA and CDR2 SQIVND (reference sequence). V was pared by 1 base and J by 4 bases, with 7 bases between. The CDR3 spans 14 residues. The CDR3 loop reads CASSIAGGNEKLFF. Here the CDR3 DNA reads TGTGCCAGTAGTATAGCCGGGGGTAATGAAAAACTGTTTTTT.